Shown below are 18 T cell receptor beta chains from a single sample sequenced in a study of blood T cell repertoires in COVID-19. Measured with immunoSEQ multiplex PCR; TCRdb has only the in-frame clones, and not every one. The table shows a few hundred thousand clones, with 65% to 90% occurring only once. Sequencing was carried out using PBMCs or T cells enriched from blood (not recorded which). Receptors originate from a woman aged 40 to 50 with acute COVID-19.

This rearrangement joins TRBV25-1 to TRBJ2-1; 11 bases are shared with TRBD2. The CDR3 contains 16 residues. Per germline, CDR1 MGHDK and CDR2 SYGVNS. Trimming at V came to 0 bases and at J to 5 bases, leaving 3 bases not matched to a gene. The CDR3 DNA reads as TGTGCCAGCAGTGAATACACTAGCGGGAGTAACAATGAGCAGTTCTTC. It is translated as CASSEYTSGSNNEQFF.

This clone turned up a few times. The rearrangement links TRBV7-9 to TRBJ2-1; D might be TRBD1 (6 bases). V lost 6 bases and J lost 3, with 9 bases in between. The germline V gene has CDR1 SEHNR and CDR2 FQNEAQ (reference sequence). The CDR3 consists of 13 residues. The CDR3 region has the DNA TGTGCCAGCAGACAACAGGGCTACAATGAGCAGTTCTTC. Amino acid sequence: CASRQQGYNEQFF.

DNA of the CDR3: TGTGCCAGCAGCTCAGGGCCAGGATCCCACGAGCAGTACTTC. Its protein is CASSSGPGSHEQYF. This chain links TRBV9 with TRBJ2-7, with D possibly matching TRBD1 (5 bases). The CDR3 loop spans 14 amino acids. Trimming shortened V by 4 bases and J by 5 bases, and 16 bases separated the two germline ends. In germline, CDR1 is SGDLS, CDR2 YYNGEE.

The chain links TRBV28 to TRBJ1-2; TRBD1 is a possible D gene (5 bases). Germline lookup yields CDR1 MDHEN and CDR2 SYDVKM. Trimming took off 8 bases at V and 4 bases at J, with 26 bases between the two ends. The CDR3 totals 17 residues. The CDR3: CASYPRDRTPYGYGYTF. DNA of the CDR3: TGTGCCAGCTATCCTCGAGACAGAACACCCTACGGCTATGGCTACACCTTC.

This sequence joins TRBV9 and TRBJ2-5, with 8 nucleotides matching TRBD1. CDR1 is SGDLS and CDR2 is YYNGEE in the germline V gene. This CDR3 is 14 amino acids long. Trimming took 3 bases from V and 5 from J; bases not matched to a gene: 6. DNA for the CDR3: TGTGCCAGCAGCGCAAGGACAGGGTGGGAGACCCAGTACTTC. Amino acid sequence: CASSARTGWETQYF. Drawing the rest from reference TRBV9 and TRBJ2-5, the complete variable domain is DSGVTQTPKHLITATGQRVTLRCSPRSGDLSVYWYQQSLDQGLQFLIQYYNGEERAKGNILERFSAQQFPDLHSELNLSSLELGDSALYFCASSARTGWETQYFGPGTRLLVL.

This rearrangement joins TRBV12-3 or TRBV12-4 to TRBJ2-5; the D is unclear. The ends were cut back, 3 bases at V and 4 bases at J, with 6 bases in the middle. The CDR3 covers 12 residues. CDR3 region: CASSLRRETQYF. DNA for the CDR3: TGTGCCAGCAGTTTGCGTCGAGAGACCCAGTACTTC.

The chain uses TRBV6-4 and TRBJ2-3; TRBD2 matches at 8 bases. CDR1 and CDR2 from the germline V gene are MRHNA and SNTAGT. The CDR3 has 15 amino acids. Trimming removed 6 bases from V and 4 bases from J; junction bases left unmatched: 9. CDR3 region: CASSESPGGPDTQYF. The CDR3 DNA reads TGTGCCAGCAGCGAATCCCCGGGAGGGCCAGATACGCAGTATTTT.

The chain joins TRBV11-2 to TRBJ2-3, with D unclear. The length of the CDR3 is 14 residues. With 1 base removed from V and 5 bases from J, the gap between germline ends came to 10 bases. Germline-derived CDR1 and CDR2 are SGHAT and FQNNGV. CDR3 in DNA: TGTGCCAGCAGCTTAGGCCCCATGAGAGATACGCAGTATTTT. It encodes CASSLGPMRDTQYF.

The J gene is TRBJ2-1, the V gene TRBV3-1 (or the pseudogene TRBV3-2), with TRBD2 identical over 12 bases. Germline CDR1 and CDR2: LGHDT and YNNKEL (reference sequence). The ends lost 1 base at V and 7 bases at J; junction bases unmatched: 8. This CDR3 is built from 17 residues. The CDR3 bases are TGTGCCAGCAGCCAAGCTCGGGGGACTAGCGGGTTAAATGAGCAGTTCTTC. It translates to CASSQARGTSGLNEQFF.

This chain links TRBV9 with TRBJ2-1; TRBD1 matches at 9 bases. The V gene's germline CDR1 is SGDLS and CDR2 YYNGEE. The CDR3 is made up of 15 amino acids. The trim removed 3 bases at V and 4 bases at J, leaving 5 bases unmatched. CDR3 coding DNA: TGTGCCAGCAGCGAGAGGGACAGGGAGTACAATGAGCAGTTCTTC. Its protein is CASSERDREYNEQFF.

The chain uses TRBV5-1 and TRBJ2-3; D call uncertain. Trimming took 4 bases from V and 2 from J, leaving 11 bases between them. CDR3 size: 14 residues. Germline V gives CDR1 SGHRS, CDR2 YFSETQ. DNA for the CDR3: TGCGCCAGCAGCCCGAGTAAATACACAGATACGCAGTATTTT. The encoded protein is CASSPSKYTDTQYF.

The V gene is TRBV3-1 (or the pseudogene TRBV3-2), the J gene TRBJ1-2, with 9 bases that match TRBD1. V shed 2 bases, J shed 7 bases, and the junction held 5 bases outside the gene matches. This CDR3 is 14 amino acids long. Germline CDR1 reads LGHDT; CDR2 reads YNNKEL (reference sequence). CDR3: CASSQLTGGSGYTF. Here the CDR3 DNA reads TGTGCCAGCAGCCAACTGACAGGGGGTAGTGGCTACACCTTC.

V usage is TRBV5-1 and J usage is TRBJ2-6; a possible D gene is TRBD1 (6 bases). Germline loops: CDR1 SGHRS, CDR2 YFSETQ. With 4 bases removed from V and 12 bases from J, the gap between germline ends came to 14 bases. The CDR3 totals 13 residues. The chain's CDR3 is CASSRGQPPVLTF. For the CDR3, the DNA is TGCGCCAGCAGCCGTGGACAGCCCCCCGTCCTGACTTTC.

A word on this clone: Other DNA sequences in the same sample also yield this CDR3. The V call is TRBV28, the J call TRBJ2-5; 12 nucleotides align to TRBD1. Looked up from germline, CDR1 is MDHEN and CDR2 is SYDVKM. The V and J ends lost 5 bases and 5 bases, in that order; junction bases with no gene match: 9. CDR3 size: 16 residues. The CDR3, as DNA: TGTGCCAGCAGTACCCCGGGACAGGGGGCGGGGGAGACCCAGTACTTC. Its protein is CASSTPGQGAGETQYF.

The chain has TRBV19 and TRBJ1-1; D may be TRBD1 (6 bases). Germline-derived CDR1 and CDR2 are LNHDA and SQIVND (reference sequence). The CDR3 runs to 15 residues. The V gene lost 4 bases and the J gene lost 1 base, with 13 bases spanning the gap. CDR3 DNA: TGTGCCAGTAGTACAATGGACAGAAAGAACACTGAAGCTTTCTTT. Translating it yields CASSTMDRKNTEAFF. Full variable domain (missing parts from reference TRBV19 and TRBJ1-1): DGGITQSPKYLFRKEGQNVTLSCEQNLNHDAMYWYRQDPGQGLRLIYYSQIVNDFQKGDIAEGYSVSREKKESFPLTVTSAQKNPTAFYLCASSTMDRKNTEAFFGQGTRLTVV.

The gene calls are TRBV11-2 and TRBJ1-3; 8 bases are shared with TRBD1. This CDR3 spans 20 amino acids. The germline gives CDR1 SGHAT, CDR2 FQNNGV. V dropped 0 bases and J dropped 3; count of bases not matched to a gene: 16. CDR3 amino acids: CASSLEIHPPAGGFGNTIYF. CDR3 nucleotides: TGTGCCAGCAGCTTAGAAATACATCCGCCGGCAGGGGGCTTTGGAAACACCATATATTTT.

The CDR3 region has the DNA TGTGCCAGCAGTCCTCTAACGCGCCCCACAGATACGCAGTATTTT. It codes for CASSPLTRPTDTQYF. The chain uses TRBV2 and TRBJ2-3; the D is unclear. Germline V gene data show CDR1 as SNHLY and CDR2 as FYNNEI. V was pared by 5 bases and J by 2 bases, with 14 bases between. The CDR3 is 15 amino acids. The variable domain in full, with the rest retrieved from reference TRBV2 and TRBJ2-3, is EPEVTQTPSHQVTQMGQEVILRCVPISNHLYFYWYRQILGQKVEFLVSFYNNEISEKSEIFDDQFSVERPDGSNFTLKIRSTKLEDSAMYFCASSPLTRPTDTQYFGPGTRLTVL.

This clone was detected only a few times. The CDR3 sequence: CASKRQSSGANVLTF. CDR3 coding DNA: TGTGCCAGCAAGCGACAGAGCTCTGGGGCCAACGTCCTGACTTTC. The genes are TRBV2 and TRBJ2-6, with D tentatively TRBD1 (5 bases). Trimming shortened V by 7 bases and J by 0 bases, and 10 bases separated the two germline ends. The CDR3 runs to 15 residues. Germline V gives CDR1 SNHLY, CDR2 FYNNEI.